A selection of T cell receptor beta chains follows, all from one sample in a study of CD8 T cells in Susac syndrome. MiXCR was run by TCRdb on the immunoSEQ multiplex PCR reads, yielding one entry per CDR3 protein. The sample has roughly 200,000 distinct CDR3 sequences, 90% to 95% seen once. The sequenced sample consisted of CD4+ T cells from PBMCs. The receptors derive from a human donor with Susac syndrome. The CDR3 runs from the conserved cysteine through the conserved F or W. D genes are given only for firm matches. Clone size is given for some rows only: seen once, a few or many times, or a class if the clone is expanded.

v_gene,d_gene,abundance,j_gene,CDR3nt,CDR3aa
TRBV2,NA,NA,TRBJ1-4,TGTGCCAGCAGGGAAACTAATGAAAAACTGTTTTTT,CASRETNEKLFF
TRBV30,NA,NA,TRBJ1-5,TGTGCCTGGAGTAGCCAGGGAAGCAATCAGCCCCAGCATTTT,CAWSSQGSNQPQHF
TRBV7-9,TRBD1,NA,TRBJ1-4,TGTGCCAGCAGCCGCGGCGGGACAGTAAATGAAAAACTGTTTTTT,CASSRGGTVNEKLFF
TRBV29-1,NA,NA,TRBJ2-3,TGCAGCGTTGAAGATCTTACCGGCCACTATTTT,CSVEDLTGHYF
TRBV12-3/TRBV12-4,NA,NA,TRBJ2-2,TGTGCCAGCAGCCCGGAGGGACGTTTGGGGACCGGGGAGCTGTTTTTT,CASSPEGRLGTGELFF
TRBV20-1,NA,NA,TRBJ1-5,TGCAGTGCTAGGGGTATGGACAATCAGCCCCAGCATTTT,CSARGMDNQPQHF
TRBV6-5,TRBD1,NA,TRBJ2-3,TGTGCCAGCAGGCAGACAGGGGGCGGGACAGATACGCAGTATTTT,CASRQTGGGTDTQYF
TRBV2,NA,NA,TRBJ2-7,TGTGCCAGCAGCTGGACCTACGAGCAGTACTTC,CASSWTYEQYF
TRBV20-1,TRBD1,NA,TRBJ2-7,TGCAGTGCTCGGACAGGGAAGGGCGAGCAGTACTTC,CSARTGKGEQYF
TRBV29-1,TRBD1,NA,TRBJ1-2,TGCAGCGTCCTGACAGGGGGCTATGGCTACACCTTC,CSVLTGGYGYTF
TRBV6-2/TRBV6-3,NA,NA,TRBJ1-1,TGTGCCAGCAACCCCACGGGCAGATCCCAGCGGCTCACTGAAGCTTTCTTT,CASNPTGRSQRLTEAFF
TRBV20-1,NA,NA,TRBJ2-7,TGCAGTGCTAGAGGCTTCAGGAGTTCCTACGAGCAGTACTTC,CSARGFRSSYEQYF
TRBV5-4,NA,NA,TRBJ1-1,TGTGCCAGCAGCTTGGGAGGCCAGGTTAGTGCGACTGAAGCTTTCTTT,CASSLGGQVSATEAFF
TRBV9,NA,NA,TRBJ1-4,TGTGCCAGCAGCCCTGAGACAGGCTATAATGAAAAACTGTTTTTT,CASSPETGYNEKLFF
TRBV5-6,NA,NA,TRBJ2-1,TGTGCCAGCAGCTATCCTAGACTCCCCAACGAGGCGGTCTTC,CASSYPRLPNEAVF
TRBV3-1,NA,NA,TRBJ1-1,TGTGCCAGCAGCCAGGCGGACACTGAAGCTTTCTTT,CASSQADTEAFF
TRBV4-1,NA,NA,TRBJ1-2,TGCGCCAGCAGCCAAGTAGGCAGATGGAATGGCTACACCTTC,CASSQVGRWNGYTF
TRBV20-1,NA,NA,TRBJ2-2,TGCAGTGCTAGGGTACTCACCGGGGAGCTGTTTTTT,CSARVLTGELFF
TRBV19,TRBD1,NA,TRBJ1-6,TGTGCCAGTAGCCTTGCCGGGACAGGCCCCGTCGGCCTCCACTTT,CASSLAGTGPVGLHF
TRBV29-1,NA,NA,TRBJ2-5,TGCAGCGTTGATAATCTCCAAGAGACCCAGTACTTC,CSVDNLQETQYF
TRBV30,TRBD2,NA,TRBJ2-3,TGTGCCTGGAGTATTAGCGGGGGAAGAGATACGCAGTATTTT,CAWSISGGRDTQYF
TRBV18,NA,NA,TRBJ2-6,TGTGCCAGCTCACCACCGAGGACTGTAAACTCTGGGGCCAACGTCCTGACTTTC,CASSPPRTVNSGANVLTF
TRBV29-1,NA,NA,TRBJ2-3,TGCAGCGCCGATGGGGGATTGGATACGCAGTATTTT,CSADGGLDTQYF
TRBV18,NA,NA,TRBJ2-7,TGTGCCAGCTCCCCCCCAGGGCTGCTATACGAGCAGTACTTC,CASSPPGLLYEQYF
TRBV30,TRBD2,once,TRBJ2-5,TGTGCCTGGAGTAGCGGGGGGCCGGGGGAGACCCAGTACTTC,CAWSSGGPGETQYF
TRBV28,NA,NA,TRBJ2-2,TGTGCCGGGGGATCTCCGAACACCGGGGAGCTGTTTTTT,CAGGSPNTGELFF
TRBV24-1,TRBD1,NA,TRBJ2-3,TGTGCCACCAGTGATCCCGCCGGGGACAGGGGGCCTATCACGCAGTATTTT,CATSDPAGDRGPITQYF
TRBV9,NA,NA,TRBJ2-3,TGTGCCAGCAGCGTACGGGTTTCAGATACGCAGTATTTT,CASSVRVSDTQYF
TRBV5-4,NA,NA,TRBJ2-2,TGTGCCAGCAGCTTGTCGGGGGTCCAAAAAACCGGGGAGCTGTTTTTT,CASSLSGVQKTGELFF
TRBV5-4,TRBD1,NA,TRBJ2-5,TGTGCCAGCAGCGGGACAGACACTGAGACCCAGTACTTC,CASSGTDTETQYF
TRBV19,NA,NA,TRBJ1-6,TGTGCCAGTAAAGGGGCCATCAGCTCACCCCTCCACTTT,CASKGAISSPLHF
TRBV3-1,NA,NA,TRBJ2-2,TGTGCCAGCAGCCTAGGCAGCGGGAACACCGGGGAGCTGTTTTTT,CASSLGSGNTGELFF
TRBV2,TRBD2,NA,TRBJ2-5,TGTGCCAGCAGTGAAAGACTAGCGGGGGGCCTACAAGAGACCCAGTACTTC,CASSERLAGGLQETQYF
TRBV25-1,NA,NA,TRBJ1-6,TGTGCCAGCAGGAGAGGGACGGATTCACCCCTCCACTTT,CASRRGTDSPLHF
TRBV3-1,NA,once,TRBJ1-1,TGTGCCAGCAGCCGTACTGACAGAGGCACTGAAGCTTTCTTT,CASSRTDRGTEAFF
TRBV5-1,NA,NA,TRBJ2-7,TGCGCCAGCAGCTTGGGTGCGCATAGCTACGAGCAGTACTTC,CASSLGAHSYEQYF
TRBV5-1,NA,NA,TRBJ1-1,TGCGCCAGCAGCTTGGTGCCGGGGAACTCTGAAGCTTTCTTT,CASSLVPGNSEAFF
TRBV19,NA,NA,TRBJ1-1,TGTGCCAGTAGTATGAACAGCTTGAACACTGAAGCTTTCTTT,CASSMNSLNTEAFF
TRBV20-1,NA,NA,TRBJ1-4,TGCAGTGCACCGATTCTCGCTAATGAAAAACTGTTTTTT,CSAPILANEKLFF
TRBV2,NA,NA,TRBJ2-5,TGTGCCAGCGGACAGAAAAGGCAAGAGACCCAGTACTTC,CASGQKRQETQYF
TRBV10-3,TRBD1,once,TRBJ2-3,TGTGCCATCAGTGGTAATCAGGGGGCAGCGGATACGCAGTATTTT,CAISGNQGAADTQYF
TRBV12-5,NA,NA,TRBJ2-5,TGTGCTAGTGGTTTGGGACAGGAAGAGACCCAGTACTTC,CASGLGQEETQYF
TRBV5-4,NA,NA,TRBJ1-2,TGTGCCAGCAGCTTGGGTTCACCCAGCTCCAACTATGGCTACACCTTC,CASSLGSPSSNYGYTF
TRBV7-9,NA,NA,TRBJ2-5,TGTGCCAGCAGCTCCTTAGAAGAGACCCAGTACTTC,CASSSLEETQYF
TRBV4-3,NA,NA,TRBJ2-1,TGCGCCAGCAGCCTAGAATTCGGGGTCTCCTACAATGAGCAGTTCTTC,CASSLEFGVSYNEQFF
TRBV30,NA,NA,TRBJ1-6,TGTGCCTGGAGGGAGGACAGTTCACCCCTCCACTTT,CAWREDSSPLHF
TRBV5-5,NA,NA,TRBJ2-1,TGTGCCAGCAGGGGGGCGGGCGACAATGAGCAGTTCTTC,CASRGAGDNEQFF
TRBV6-2/TRBV6-3,NA,NA,TRBJ2-7,TGTGCCAGCAGTATCCCCGGGGGCGCCTACGAGCAGTACTTC,CASSIPGGAYEQYF
TRBV30,NA,NA,TRBJ2-5,TGTGCCTGGACAGGCCATCAAGAGACCCAGTACTTC,CAWTGHQETQYF
TRBV6-5,NA,NA,TRBJ1-2,TGTGCCAGCAGTTCGGGTCCTACGTGGACCTTC,CASSSGPTWTF
TRBV25-1,TRBD2,NA,TRBJ2-7,TGTGCCAGCAGTGGACTAGCGGGGGACTACGAGCAGTACTTC,CASSGLAGDYEQYF